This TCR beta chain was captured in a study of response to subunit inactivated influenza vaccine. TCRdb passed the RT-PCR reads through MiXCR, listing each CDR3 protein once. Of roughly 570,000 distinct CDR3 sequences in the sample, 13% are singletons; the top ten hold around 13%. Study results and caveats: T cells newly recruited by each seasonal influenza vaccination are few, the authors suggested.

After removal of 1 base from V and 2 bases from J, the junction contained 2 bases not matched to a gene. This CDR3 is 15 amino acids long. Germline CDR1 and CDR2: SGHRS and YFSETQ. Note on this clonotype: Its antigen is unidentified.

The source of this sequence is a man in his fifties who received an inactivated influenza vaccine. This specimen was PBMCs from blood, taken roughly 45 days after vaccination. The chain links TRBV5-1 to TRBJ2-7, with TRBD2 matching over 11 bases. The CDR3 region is CASSLRLAGTYEQYF. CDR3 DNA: TGCGCCAGCAGCTTGAGACTAGCGGGGACCTACGAGCAGTACTTC.